What follows describes a single T cell receptor beta chain. Its antigen is not identified. This entry belongs to a study of response to subunit inactivated influenza vaccine. MiXCR, run by TCRdb on the RT-PCR reads, gives a single entry per CDR3 protein. The data show about 700,000 distinct CDR3 sequences, with about 14% seen just once and 5.5% to 8% held by the top ten. Study-level points and caveats: Only a handful of new T cells, the authors suggested, are recruited with each seasonal influenza vaccination.

This sample comprised PBMCs from blood, obtained roughly 2 weeks before vaccination. The TCR originated in a man between 45 and 60 years old who received an inactivated influenza vaccine.

CDR3 DNA: TGCAGCGTTGTGGGGGGAGGAGAGACCCAGTACTTC. Translation gives CSVVGGGETQYF. The V gene is TRBV29-1, the J gene TRBJ2-5, with D possibly being TRBD2 (6 bases). Trimming stripped 4 bases from V and 4 bases from J, with 10 bases between. Germline assignment: CDR1 SQVTM and CDR2 ANQGSEA. The CDR3 covers 12 residues. Full variable domain (outside the CDR3, taken from reference TRBV29-1 and TRBJ2-5): SAVISQKPSRDICQRGTSLTIQCQVDSQVTMMFWYRQQPGQSLTLIATANQGSEATYESGFVIDKFPISRPNLTFSTLTVSNMSPEDSSIYLCSVVGGGETQYFGPGTRLLVL.